These 5 T cell receptor beta chains were all obtained from the same sample, sequenced in a study of response to subunit inactivated influenza vaccine. Via MiXCR, TCRdb re-called the RT-PCR reads, giving one row per CDR3 protein. The profile covers about 570,000 distinct CDR3 sequences, with around 11% appearing a single time and approximately 10% taken by the ten largest. These data were also reused for a study on T cells expressing NK-cell markers. That report notes: UMI-tagged 5'RACE template switching yielded the TCR beta cDNA.

The sample in question was PBMCs from blood, obtained on the day of vaccination. Source of these receptors: a man aged 50 or older who received an inactivated influenza vaccine.

The chain uses TRBV7-9 and TRBJ2-7; 12 bases agree with TRBD2. V dropped 5 bases and J dropped 1; count of bases not matched to a gene: 6. The V gene's germline CDR1 is SEHNR and CDR2 FQNEAQ (reference sequence). This CDR3 is built from 16 residues. The DNA for the CDR3 is TGTGCCAGCAGCAACACACTAGCGGGAGGTTCCTACGAGCAGTACTTC. It yields the protein CASSNTLAGGSYEQYF.

This clonotype was counted a few times. This chain links TRBV5-1 with TRBJ2-1; D ambiguous. CDR1 SGHRS and CDR2 YFSETQ come from the germline V gene. Trimming took 0 bases from V and 7 from J, leaving 8 bases between them. This CDR3 contains 13 residues. The DNA of the CDR3 is TGCGCCAGCAGCTTGGTTTATCATAATGAGCAGTTCTTC. Translating gives CASSLVYHNEQFF.

The V call is TRBV28, the J call TRBJ1-6; 7 bases agree with TRBD1. This CDR3 contains 16 residues. The V gene end was trimmed by 2 bases and the J gene end by 6 bases; junction bases not matched to a gene: 7. Germline CDR1 and CDR2: MDHEN and SYDVKM. The CDR3: CASSLGTVRSNSPLHF. Written as DNA, the CDR3 is TGTGCCAGCAGTTTAGGGACAGTTCGATCTAATTCACCCCTCCACTTT.

The chain is built from TRBV7-2 and TRBJ1-5; D is uncertain. CDR3 length equals 14 residues. Germline values: CDR1 SGHTA, CDR2 FQGNSA. Trimming shortened V by 5 bases and J by 1 base, and 9 bases separated the two germline ends. CDR3 amino acids: CASSPPQSNQPQHF. DNA of the CDR3: TGTGCCAGCAGCCCCCCCCAGAGCAATCAGCCCCAGCATTTT. Supplemented by reference TRBV7-2 and TRBJ1-5, the full variable domain reads GAGVSQSPSNKVTEKGKDVELRCDPISGHTALYWYRQSLGQGLEFLIYFQGNSAPDKSGLPSDRFSAERTGGSVSTLTIQRTQQEDSAVYLCASSPPQSNQPQHFGDGTRLSIL.

In this sample, this clonotype turned up a few times. The chain combines TRBV30 with TRBJ2-3; 10 bases fit TRBD2. The CDR3 extends over 15 amino acids. V was clipped by 1 base and J by 2 bases; unmatched bases: 3. In germline, CDR1 is GTSNPN, CDR2 SVGIG (reference sequence). The CDR3 bases are TGTGCCTGGAGTGGAACTAGCGGGGTCACAGATACGCAGTATTTT. Its protein product is CAWSGTSGVTDTQYF.